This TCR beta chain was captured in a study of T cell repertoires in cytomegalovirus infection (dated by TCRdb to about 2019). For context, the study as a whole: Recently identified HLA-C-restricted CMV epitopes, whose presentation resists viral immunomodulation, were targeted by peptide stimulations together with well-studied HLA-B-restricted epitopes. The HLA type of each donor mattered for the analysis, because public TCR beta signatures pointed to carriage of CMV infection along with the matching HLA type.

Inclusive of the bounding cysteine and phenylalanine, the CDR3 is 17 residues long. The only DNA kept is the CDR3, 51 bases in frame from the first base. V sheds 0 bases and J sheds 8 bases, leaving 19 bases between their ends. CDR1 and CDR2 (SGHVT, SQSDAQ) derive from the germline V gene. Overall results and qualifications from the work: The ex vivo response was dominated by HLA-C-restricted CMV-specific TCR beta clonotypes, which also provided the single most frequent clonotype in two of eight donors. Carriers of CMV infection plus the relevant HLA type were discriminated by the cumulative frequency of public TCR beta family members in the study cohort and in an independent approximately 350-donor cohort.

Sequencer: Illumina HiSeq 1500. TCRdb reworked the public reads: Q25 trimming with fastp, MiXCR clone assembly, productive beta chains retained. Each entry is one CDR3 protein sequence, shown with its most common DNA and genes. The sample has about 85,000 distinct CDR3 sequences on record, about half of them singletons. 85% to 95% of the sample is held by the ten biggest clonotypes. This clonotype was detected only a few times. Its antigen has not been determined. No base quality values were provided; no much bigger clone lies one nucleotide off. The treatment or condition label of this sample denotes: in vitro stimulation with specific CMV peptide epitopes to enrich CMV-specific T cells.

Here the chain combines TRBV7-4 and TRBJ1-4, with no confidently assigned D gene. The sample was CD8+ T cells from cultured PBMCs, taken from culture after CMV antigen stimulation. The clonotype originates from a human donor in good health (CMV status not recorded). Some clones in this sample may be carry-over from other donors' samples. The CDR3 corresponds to CASSLADPPEAREKLFF. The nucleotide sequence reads TGTGCCAGCAGCTTAGCGGACCCCCCCGAGGCTCGGGAAAAACTGTTTTTT.